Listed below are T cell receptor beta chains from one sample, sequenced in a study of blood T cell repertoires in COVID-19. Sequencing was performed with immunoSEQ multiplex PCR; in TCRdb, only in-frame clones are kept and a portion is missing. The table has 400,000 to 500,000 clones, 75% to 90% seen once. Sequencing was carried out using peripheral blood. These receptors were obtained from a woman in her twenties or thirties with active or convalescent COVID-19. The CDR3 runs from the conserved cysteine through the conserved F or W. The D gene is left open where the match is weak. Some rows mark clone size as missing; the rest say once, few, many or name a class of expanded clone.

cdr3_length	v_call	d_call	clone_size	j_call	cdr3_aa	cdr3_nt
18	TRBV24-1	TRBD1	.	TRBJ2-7	CATSDRGTVFTRIYKQYF	TGTGCCACCAGTGATAGGGGGACAGTCTTTACCCGTATTTATAAGCAGTACTTC
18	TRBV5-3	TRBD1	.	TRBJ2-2	CARSLGTGAALNTGELFF	TGTGCCAGAAGCTTGGGAACAGGGGCGGCTCTAAACACCGGGGAGCTGTTTTTT
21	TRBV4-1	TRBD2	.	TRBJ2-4	CASSQDSLGLAGGLAKNIQYF	TGCGCCAGCAGCCAAGATAGTTTGGGACTAGCGGGAGGACTAGCCAAAAACATTCAGTACTTC
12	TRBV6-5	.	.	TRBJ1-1	CASSLPGTEAFF	TGTGCCAGCAGTCTGCCGGGGACTGAAGCTTTCTTT
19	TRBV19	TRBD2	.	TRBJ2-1	CASSPRPKTSGSSYNEQFF	TGTGCCAGTAGTCCGCGGCCGAAAACTAGCGGCAGCTCCTACAATGAGCAGTTCTTC
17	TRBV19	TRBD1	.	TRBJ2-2	CASSMVSGQWNTGELFF	TGTGCCAGTAGTATGGTGTCGGGACAGTGGAACACCGGGGAGCTGTTTTTT
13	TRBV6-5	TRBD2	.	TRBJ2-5	CASSTGLAETQYF	TGTGCCAGCAGTACGGGACTAGCGGAGACCCAGTACTTC
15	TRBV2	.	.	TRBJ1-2	CASSFKASPNYGYTF	TGTGCCAGCAGCTTTAAAGCCTCGCCTAACTATGGCTACACCTTC
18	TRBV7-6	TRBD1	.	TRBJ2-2	CASSLERNWDRVTGELFF	TGTGCCAGCAGCTTAGAGCGTAATTGGGACAGGGTCACCGGGGAGCTGTTTTTT
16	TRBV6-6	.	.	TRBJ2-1	CASSLRTARNNYEQFF	TGTGCCAGCAGCCTGCGGACAGCCAGAAACAATTATGAGCAGTTCTTC
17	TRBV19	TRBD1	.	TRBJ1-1	CASSIDPRQGAKAEAFF	TGTGCCAGTAGTATCGATCCACGACAGGGGGCGAAAGCTGAAGCTTTCTTT
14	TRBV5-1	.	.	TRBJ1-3	CASSESPTGNTIYF	TGCGCCAGCAGTGAGTCCCCGACTGGAAACACCATATATTTT
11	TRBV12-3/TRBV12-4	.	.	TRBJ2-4	CASSISDIQYF	TGTGCCAGCAGTATTTCTGACATTCAGTACTTC
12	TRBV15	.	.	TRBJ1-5	CATADFNQPQHF	TGTGCCACCGCAGACTTTAATCAGCCCCAGCATTTT
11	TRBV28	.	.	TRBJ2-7	CAIGGWDEQYF	TGTGCCATAGGAGGTTGGGACGAGCAGTACTTC
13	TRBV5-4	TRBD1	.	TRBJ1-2	CASSPGQGVDYTF	TGTGCCAGCAGCCCAGGACAGGGCGTGGACTACACCTTC
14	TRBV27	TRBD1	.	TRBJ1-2	CASTSHRDREGYTF	TGTGCCAGCACCTCCCACCGGGACAGGGAGGGCTACACCTTC
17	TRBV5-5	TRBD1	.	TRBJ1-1	CASSQSPGTGGYTEAFF	TGTGCCAGCAGCCAAAGTCCCGGGACAGGGGGCTACACTGAAGCTTTCTTT
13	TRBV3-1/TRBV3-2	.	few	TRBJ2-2	CASSTGWAGELFF	TGTGCCAGCAGTACAGGGTGGGCCGGGGAGCTGTTTTTT
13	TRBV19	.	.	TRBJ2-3	CASTGTSAGGQYF	TGTGCCAGTACCGGGACCTCGGCCGGGGGGCAGTATTTT
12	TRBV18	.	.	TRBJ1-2	CASSSADYGYTF	TGTGCCAGCTCATCAGCGGACTATGGCTACACCTTC
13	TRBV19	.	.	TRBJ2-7	CASSIRHSYEQYF	TGTGCCAGTAGTATTCGACACTCCTACGAGCAGTACTTC